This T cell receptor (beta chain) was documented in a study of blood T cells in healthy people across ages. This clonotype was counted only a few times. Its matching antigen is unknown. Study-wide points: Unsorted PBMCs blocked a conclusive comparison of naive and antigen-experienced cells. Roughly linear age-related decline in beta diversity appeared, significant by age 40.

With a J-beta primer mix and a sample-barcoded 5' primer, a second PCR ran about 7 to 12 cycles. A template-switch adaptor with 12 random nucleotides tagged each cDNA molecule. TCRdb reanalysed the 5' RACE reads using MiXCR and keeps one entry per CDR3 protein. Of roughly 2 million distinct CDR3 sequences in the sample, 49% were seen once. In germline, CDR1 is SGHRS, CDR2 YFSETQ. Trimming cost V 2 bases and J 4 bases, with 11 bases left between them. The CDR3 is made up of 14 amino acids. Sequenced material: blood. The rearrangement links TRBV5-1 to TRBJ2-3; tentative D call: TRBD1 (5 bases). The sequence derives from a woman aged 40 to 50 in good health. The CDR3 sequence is CASSLSPGSDTQYF. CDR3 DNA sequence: TGCGCCAGCAGCTTATCCCCAGGGTCAGATACGCAGTATTTT.